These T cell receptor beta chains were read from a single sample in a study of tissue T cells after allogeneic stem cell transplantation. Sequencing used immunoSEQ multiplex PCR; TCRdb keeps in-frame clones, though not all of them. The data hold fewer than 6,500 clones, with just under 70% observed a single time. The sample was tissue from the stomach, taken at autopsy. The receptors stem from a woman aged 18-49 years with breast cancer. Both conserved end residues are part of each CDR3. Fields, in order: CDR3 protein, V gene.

CASSGKTQQFF,TRBV9
CASSQLDGAFGYTF,TRBV7-6
CASSYSGYQYF,TRBV6-5
CASSVDSGRTDTQYF,TRBV9
CASSQGGAPGYEQYF,TRBV4-1
CASSYGGREQFF,TRBV6-2/TRBV6-3
CASSWGGQPQHF,TRBV7-2
CASSEGTALSYEQYF,TRBV25-1
CASSLSANEQFF,TRBV5-1
CASSPGLAGVNTQYF,TRBV7-2
CASSPQDRETGELFF,TRBV9
CASSSRRSYEQYF,TRBV28
CASSAWGLAGGQETQYF,TRBV7-7
CASRASGSGGYEQYF,TRBV27
CASSDGLAGSEQFF,TRBV6-4
CASSRQTGGATGYTF,TRBV18
CATLPLSRGNQPQHF,TRBV28
CASSDGTSGDTDTQYF,TRBV4-3
CASSLFPGDPYF,TRBV7-9
CASSLLDEQYF,TRBV28
CASSYWPENTEAFF,TRBV6-2/TRBV6-3
CAWSFGQAYGYTF,TRBV30
CASSVVTGTREAFF,TRBV9
CASSINRGSGELFF,TRBV7-3
CASSQVGSGKDTGELFF,TRBV4-3
CASNPTAGPGWTEAFF,TRBV28
CASSQGASAQETQYF,TRBV4-3
CASSLGNNEQFF,TRBV4-3
CASSPVDRGSTDTQYF,TRBV28
CASSGQGRVLGGELFF,TRBV7-9
CASSPTGGEKLFF,TRBV7-9
CASSSWTVLSYEQYF,TRBV11-2
CASSLASGAGELFF,TRBV5-1
CASSVEAGGGTDTQYF,TRBV9
CAGGDNSYEQYF,TRBV7-9
CASSPTGAVLSTDTQYF,TRBV6-6
CASSLADSYNEQFF,TRBV4-3
CAIRPGLESNQPQHF,TRBV10-3
CASSSGQGGEKLFF,TRBV7-8
CASSIGRFEAFF,TRBV19
CASSDPGTLYGYTF,TRBV6-1